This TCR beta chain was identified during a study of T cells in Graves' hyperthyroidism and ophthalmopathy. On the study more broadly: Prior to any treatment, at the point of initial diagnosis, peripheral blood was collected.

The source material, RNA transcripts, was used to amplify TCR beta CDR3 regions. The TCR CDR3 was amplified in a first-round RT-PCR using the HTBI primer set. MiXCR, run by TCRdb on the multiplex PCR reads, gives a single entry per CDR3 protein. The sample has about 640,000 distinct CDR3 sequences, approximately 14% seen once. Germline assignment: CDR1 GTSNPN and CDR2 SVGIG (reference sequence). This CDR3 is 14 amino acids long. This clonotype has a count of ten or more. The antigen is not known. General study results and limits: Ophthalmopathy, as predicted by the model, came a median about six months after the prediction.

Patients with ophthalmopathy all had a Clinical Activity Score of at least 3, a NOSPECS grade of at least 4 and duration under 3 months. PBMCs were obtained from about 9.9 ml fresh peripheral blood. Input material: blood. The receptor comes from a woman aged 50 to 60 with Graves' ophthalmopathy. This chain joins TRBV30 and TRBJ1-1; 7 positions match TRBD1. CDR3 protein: CASQPGTVNTEAFF. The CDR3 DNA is TGTGCGTCACAGCCCGGGACAGTAAACACTGAAGCTTTCTTT.